The 4 T cell receptor beta chains listed next were all sequenced from one sample in a study of blood T cell repertoires in COVID-19. Data came from immunoSEQ multiplex PCR; TCRdb stores just in-frame clones and leaves some out. This table holds 150,000 or so clones, about 85% found once. The material sequenced was PBMCs or T cells enriched from blood (not recorded which). The receptors come from a woman between 35 and 50 years old with acute COVID-19.

The rearrangement uses TRBV5-4 and TRBJ2-7; 8 positions agree with TRBD1. The junction had 4 bases not matched to a gene; V was cut back by 4 bases and J by 1 base. Germline CDR1 SGHNT, CDR2 YYREEE (reference sequence). This CDR3 is 14 amino acids long. The CDR3 protein is CASSPGGLSYEQYF. In nucleotides, the CDR3 is TGTGCCAGCAGCCCAGGGGGCCTTTCCTACGAGCAGTACTTC.

The chain employs TRBV6-5 and TRBJ1-2, with 10 bases lining up with TRBD1. Germline assignment: CDR1 MNHEY and CDR2 SVGAGI. V was clipped by 6 bases and J by 3 bases; unmatched bases: 7. CDR3 length equals 15 residues. DNA for the CDR3: TGTGCCAGCAGACCCCCGACAGGGGGCCACTATGGCTACACCTTC. Protein product: CASRPPTGGHYGYTF.

J is TRBJ2-5 and V is TRBV12-3 or TRBV12-4, with a possible D match to TRBD1 (6 bases). V shed 5 bases and J shed 9 bases, with 13 bases lying between them. The CDR3 is made up of 12 amino acids. The CDR3 sequence is CASSIYRDPQYF. The CDR3 bases are TGTGCCAGCAGTATCTACAGGGATCCCCAGTACTTC.

The rearrangement uses TRBV5-1 and TRBJ2-1, with 12 nucleotides matching TRBD2. Germline V gives CDR1 SGHRS, CDR2 YFSETQ. Trimming cost V 0 bases and J 9 bases; bases outside gene matches: 10. The CDR3 loop spans 17 amino acids. CDR3 residues: CASSLGASGRAWGEQFF. In DNA form, the CDR3 reads TGCGCCAGCAGCTTGGGGGCTAGCGGGAGGGCCTGGGGTGAGCAGTTCTTC.